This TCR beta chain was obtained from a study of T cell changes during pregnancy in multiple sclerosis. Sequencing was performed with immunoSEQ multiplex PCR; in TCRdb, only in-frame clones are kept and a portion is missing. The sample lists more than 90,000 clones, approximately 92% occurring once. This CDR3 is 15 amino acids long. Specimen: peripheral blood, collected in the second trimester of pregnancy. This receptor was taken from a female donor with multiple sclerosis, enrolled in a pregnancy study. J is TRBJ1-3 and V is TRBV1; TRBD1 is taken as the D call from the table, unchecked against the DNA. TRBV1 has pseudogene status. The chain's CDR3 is CTSSQDLRVGNTIYF. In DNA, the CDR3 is TGCACCAGCAGCCAAGATCTCAGGGTTGGAAACACCATATATTTT.